Each of the 20 T cell receptor beta chains below was sequenced from the same sample in a study of graft-versus-host responses after intestinal transplantation. Profiling relied on immunoSEQ multiplex PCR, and the TCRdb table lists in-frame clones only, not all of them. The sample includes roughly 39,000 clones, more than 90% seen only once; the top ten take 0.22%. For these TCRs, the target antigens are not known. The material sequenced was unstimulated CD8+ T cells sorted from spleen or lymph node cells, taken before transplant. These receptors were obtained from a human donor who was the organ donor for an intestinal transplant.

This chain joins TRBV7-2 and TRBJ2-3, with 7 bases identical to TRBD2. V lost 1 base and J lost 2; bases outside the gene matches: 3. The CDR3 is 15 residues long. The V gene's germline CDR1 is SGHTA and CDR2 FQGNSA. The CDR3, as DNA: TGTGCCAGCAGCTTAGGGGGGGGGATCACAGATACGCAGTATTTT. Its translation is CASSLGGGITDTQYF.

The rearrangement links TRBV7-9 to TRBJ2-7; no clear D. Per the germline V gene, CDR1 is SEHNR and CDR2 is FQNEAQ (reference sequence). Trimming removed 5 bases from V and 4 bases from J, with 9 bases in between. This CDR3 comprises 12 residues. CDR3 bases: TGTGCCAGCAGCCCCTCTGGGTACGAGCAGTACTTC. This encodes CASSPSGYEQYF.

This clone was found once. The chain uses TRBV7-9 and TRBJ1-1, with D tentatively TRBD1 (5 bases). Germline CDR1 reads SEHNR; CDR2 reads FQNEAQ (reference sequence). Trimming cost V 3 bases and J 6 bases, with 14 bases left between them. The CDR3 loop spans 14 amino acids. Written as DNA, the CDR3 is TGTGCCAGCAGCTTTGAGGGGAAAGTGTCTGAAGCTTTCTTT. Residues: CASSFEGKVSEAFF.

The chain links TRBV5-1 to TRBJ1-1; D unresolved. The V gene's germline CDR1 is SGHRS and CDR2 YFSETQ. V dropped 8 bases and J dropped 4 bases, with 12 bases sitting between them. This CDR3 contains 12 residues. The CDR3 loop reads CASRASGTEAFF. The CDR3 bases are TGCGCCAGTCGGGCGTCGGGCACTGAAGCTTTCTTT.

The chain joins TRBV14 to TRBJ2-3, with 13 positions matching TRBD2. This CDR3 has 16 residues. V was pared by 5 bases and J by 3 bases, with 5 bases of the junction left unmatched. The germline V gene has CDR1 SGHDN and CDR2 FVKESK. Here the CDR3 reads CASSYGTSGVTDTQYF. The CDR3 bases are TGTGCCAGCAGCTACGGGACTAGCGGGGTGACAGATACGCAGTATTTT.

This clone was counted only a few times. The rearrangement links TRBV7-9 to TRBJ2-5; 8 nucleotides match TRBD2. V gave up 5 bases and J gave up 1 base; unmatched junction bases: 3. The CDR3 length is 14 residues. CDR1 is SEHNR, CDR2 FQNEAQ, per germline (reference sequence). The CDR3 sequence is CASSHGTSQETQYF. CDR3 coding DNA: TGTGCCAGCAGCCATGGGACTAGCCAAGAGACCCAGTACTTC. The full variable domain, completed using reference TRBV7-9 and TRBJ2-5, is DTGVSQNPRHKITKRGQNVTFRCDPISEHNRLYWYRQTLGQGPEFLTYFQNEAQLEKSRLLSDRFSAERPKGSFSTLEIQRTEQGDSAMYLCASSHGTSQETQYFGPGTRLLVL.

The V gene is TRBV2, the J gene TRBJ1-6, with a weak D call TRBD1 (6 bases). Trimming pared 7 bases from V and 8 bases from J, leaving 24 bases between. CDR1 and CDR2 from the germline V gene are SNHLY and FYNNEI. The CDR3 is 17 amino acids. The CDR3 reads CASTPRDTHRLDSPLHF. CDR3 nucleotide sequence: TGTGCCAGCACCCCCCGGGACACACACCGTCTCGATTCACCCCTCCACTTT.

The chain couples TRBV7-6 to TRBJ1-2; D unresolved. Germline-derived CDR1 and CDR2 are SGHVS and FNYEAQ. The V end was cut by 6 bases, the J end by 4 bases, with 12 bases between. The CDR3 totals 13 residues. The CDR3 sequence: CASSSDGGYGYTF. CDR3 DNA: TGTGCCAGCAGTTCCGACGGCGGCTATGGCTACACCTTC.

V and J are TRBV7-9 and TRBJ2-7, with D possibly called TRBD1 or TRBD2 (5 bases each). The germline V gene has CDR1 SEHNR and CDR2 FQNEAQ (reference sequence). The V gene lost 8 bases and the J gene lost 4 bases, with 12 bases spanning the gap. This CDR3 spans 12 amino acids. CDR3 sequence reads: CASGQGDYEQYF. Written as DNA, the CDR3 is TGTGCCAGCGGGCAGGGAGATTACGAGCAGTACTTC.

The CDR3 nucleotides are TGTGCCATCAGTGAGTCGAAGAGGGGCGGAGAGACCCAGTACTTC. Its translation: CAISESKRGGETQYF. The chain joins TRBV10-3 to TRBJ2-5; D tentatively reads TRBD1 or TRBD2 (5 bases each). Germline lookup yields CDR1 ENHRY and CDR2 SYGVKD. This CDR3 is built from 15 residues. With 0 bases removed from V and 4 bases from J, the gap between germline ends came to 12 bases.

This clone was recorded once. The V gene is TRBV6-1, the J gene TRBJ2-3; D remains ambiguous. Germline V gene lookup returns CDR1 MNHNS and CDR2 SASEGT. The CDR3 is 12 amino acids. Trimming stripped 4 bases from V and 2 bases from J, with 4 bases between. The CDR3, as DNA: TGTGCCAGCAGTGTAAACACAGATACGCAGTATTTT. This translates into CASSVNTDTQYF.

The CDR3 is CASSLSPGPNYGYTF. The CDR3, as DNA: TGCGCCAGCAGCTTGTCCCCAGGGCCGAACTATGGCTACACCTTC. The chain couples TRBV5-1 to TRBJ1-2, with D perhaps matching TRBD1 (5 bases). The V gene lost 1 base and the J gene lost 2 bases, with 12 bases spanning the gap. The CDR3 length is 15 residues. The germline CDR1 and CDR2 sequences are SGHRS and YFSETQ. Drawing the rest from reference TRBV5-1 and TRBJ1-2, the complete variable domain is KAGVTQTPRYLIKTRGQQVTLSCSPISGHRSVSWYQQTPGQGLQFLFEYFSETQRNKGNFPGRFSGRQFSNSRSEMNVSTLELGDSALYLCASSLSPGPNYGYTFGSGTRLTVV.

The chain carries TRBV7-8 and TRBJ2-3, with a tentative D call TRBD1 (6 bases). CDR1 is SGHVS, CDR2 FQNEAQ, per germline. V was trimmed by 5 bases and J by 2 bases, leaving 11 bases between them. This CDR3 region has 14 residues. The CDR3: CASSHQGITDTQYF. CDR3 bases: TGTGCCAGCAGCCATCAGGGGATCACAGATACGCAGTATTTT.

The CDR3 here is CASSLIRTERTRNEQFF. In DNA, the CDR3 is TGTGCCAGCAGCTTGATTCGGACCGAGAGGACGCGGAATGAGCAGTTCTTC. The V gene is TRBV5-6, the J gene TRBJ2-1; D gene uncertain. The CDR3 is 17 amino acids. In germline, CDR1 is SGHDT, CDR2 YYEEEE. With 1 base removed from V and 7 bases from J, the gap between germline ends came to 21 bases. Full variable domain (rest looked up from reference TRBV5-6 and TRBJ2-1): DAGVTQSPTHLIKTRGQQVTLRCSPKSGHDTVSWYQQALGQGPQFIFQYYEEEERQRGNFPDRFSGHQFPNYSSELNVNALLLGDSALYLCASSLIRTERTRNEQFFGPGTRLTVL.

The table lists this clone with a few counts. The chain employs TRBV21-1 and TRBJ1-3; TRBD1 was called by the table and not checked on the DNA. TRBV21-1 is listed as a pseudogene. The CDR3 contains 18 residues. The CDR3 sequence is CASSKAGTGVFSGNTIYF. The CDR3, as DNA: TGTGCCAGCAGCAAAGCGGGGACAGGGGTATTCTCTGGAAACACCATATATTTT.

The chain has TRBV5-4 and TRBJ1-1; 7 positions agree with TRBD1. CDR3 length equals 14 residues. CDR1 and CDR2 from the germline V gene are SGHNT and YYREEE (reference sequence). Trimming removed 2 bases from V and 1 base from J; junction bases left unmatched: 2. The CDR3 coding sequence is TGTGCCAGCAGCTTCAGGGGGGCGAACACTGAAGCTTTCTTT. Protein product: CASSFRGANTEAFF. Filled out from reference TRBV5-4 and TRBJ1-1, the complete variable domain reads ETGVTQSPTHLIKTRGQQVTLRCSSQSGHNTVSWYQQALGQGPQFIFQYYREEENGRGNFPPRFSGLQFPNYSSELNVNALELDDSALYLCASSFRGANTEAFFGQGTRLTVV.

The V gene is TRBV7-9, the J gene TRBJ2-1, with D hard to call. The length of the CDR3 is 16 residues. CDR1 and CDR2 (germline): SEHNR, FQNEAQ (reference sequence). Deletions cut 5 bases from V and 5 bases from J, with 19 bases between. CDR3 bases: TGTGCCAGCAGCAACAACCCCGGAGCCCCCAACAATGAGCAGTTCTTC. It yields the protein CASSNNPGAPNNEQFF.

The chain carries TRBV19 and TRBJ1-5; maybe TRBD1 (6 bases). This CDR3 contains 16 residues. The germline V gene encodes CDR1 LNHDA and CDR2 SQIVND (reference sequence). The germline V and J ends were trimmed by 5 bases and 10 bases, with 24 bases remaining between them. CDR3 coding DNA: TGTGCCAGTAGTCTGCCTTGGGGGAGGGGGGGGGAACCCCAGCATTTT. The encoded protein is CASSLPWGRGGEPQHF.

The rearrangement links TRBV2 to TRBJ2-5, with 14 nucleotides matching TRBD2. This CDR3 region has 15 residues. Looked up from germline, CDR1 is SNHLY and CDR2 is FYNNEI. J lost 5 bases, V lost 6 bases, and 5 bases had no gene match. CDR3 sequence: CASSPWTSGGETQYF. CDR3 nucleotides: TGTGCCAGCAGCCCTTGGACTAGCGGGGGGGAGACCCAGTACTTC.

The chain uses TRBV13 and TRBJ1-2, with D perhaps matching TRBD1 (5 bases). The germline CDR1 and CDR2 sequences are PRHDT and FYEKMQ (reference sequence). The CDR3 contains 15 residues. V dropped 0 bases and J dropped 3 bases, with 11 bases sitting between them. The CDR3 region has the DNA TGTGCCAGCAGCTTAGGCGATGCAGGGTACTATGGCTACACCTTC. It encodes CASSLGDAGYYGYTF.